Presented here are 12 T cell receptor beta chains from one specimen sequenced in a study of vaccination effects on CD4 cells after COVID-19 (dated by TCRdb to between 2021 and 2023). To identify antigen-specific CD4+ T cell clonotypes by their expansion, the ViraFEST assay first stimulated PBMC with viral peptide pools and then applied TCR sequencing. After less than 13 days of culture, CD4+ T cells were isolated with the EasySep CD4+ T cell isolation kit. Healthy vaccine recipients had no prior SARS-CoV-2 infection, confirmed by negative nucleocapsid antibodies before and after vaccination. The library was prepared using the immunoSEQ multiplex PCR assay. TCRdb re-hosts the immuneACCESS table, in-frame sequences only. Its copies lack some clones; in the studies checked, an unresolved V gene accounts for under half of them, and the cause for the rest is not known. The table for this sample lists about 54,000 clones; around 70% of them were counted only once. The top ten constitute 15% to 20% of the sample.

No antigens are known for them. The input for sequencing was CD4+ T cells from PBMCs cultured with SARS-CoV-2 spike peptides, taken before COVID-19 vaccination. Per the publication, the cell subset or site label means: SARS-CoV-2 spike overlapping peptide pool stimulation. The receptors derive from a human donor who received a COVID-19 vaccine.

The chain uses TRBV6-1 and TRBJ1-2; 8 bases match TRBD1. The CDR3 is 16 amino acids. Germline CDR1 reads MNHNS; CDR2 reads SASEGT. Unmatched junction bases numbered 7, after V lost 0 bases and J lost 4 bases. The CDR3 DNA is TGTGCCAGCAGTGAAGCGGGAAGCAGGGGGCCCTATGGCTACACCTTC. It specifies CASSEAGSRGPYGYTF.

This chain uses TRBV6-1 with TRBJ1-2, with unresolved D. Deletions cut 0 bases from V and 4 bases from J, with 12 bases between. Germline V gene sequence: CDR1 MNHNS, CDR2 SASEGT. The CDR3 totals 15 residues. CDR3 sequence (DNA): TGTGCCAGCAGTGAAGCTATTAAAGTCGGCTATGGCTACACCTTC. This encodes CASSEAIKVGYGYTF.

V usage is TRBV2 and J usage is TRBJ2-7; no firm D call. The V and J ends lost 2 bases and 1 base respectively, with 9 bases between them. CDR3 size: 14 residues. Germline V gene data show CDR1 as SNHLY and CDR2 as FYNNEI. The CDR3 loop reads CASSEYARSYEQYF. The CDR3 DNA sequence: TGTGCCAGCAGTGAATATGCCAGGTCCTACGAGCAGTACTTC. Using reference TRBV2 and TRBJ2-7 for the parts outside the CDR3, the full variable domain is EPEVTQTPSHQVTQMGQEVILRCVPISNHLYFYWYRQILGQKVEFLVSFYNNEISEKSEIFDDQFSVERPDGSNFTLKIRSTKLEDSAMYFCASSEYARSYEQYFGPGTRLTVT.

J is TRBJ1-5 and V is TRBV5-5; no definite D call. CDR1 SGHKS and CDR2 YYEKEE come from the germline V gene (reference sequence). V gave up 4 bases and J gave up 0 bases, with 17 bases separating them. This CDR3 is built from 17 residues. In DNA, the CDR3 is TGTGCCAGCAGCCCTTCCCCGCAGCACAATAGCAATCAGCCCCAGCATTTT. This gives the protein CASSPSPQHNSNQPQHF.

Of note for this clone: This could be a read error, since a much larger clone is one nucleotide away. This chain links TRBV13 with TRBJ1-6; D is perhaps TRBD1 (5 bases). CDR3 length: 15 residues. Germline CDR1 PRHDT, CDR2 FYEKMQ (reference sequence). Trimming shortened V by 3 bases and J by 0 bases, and 6 bases separated the two germline ends. The CDR3 DNA reads TGTGCCAGCAGCTTTGACAGCTCCTATAATTCACCCCTCCACTTT. Its translation: CASSFDSSYNSPLHF. The complete variable domain, with remaining parts taken from reference TRBV13 and TRBJ1-6, reads AAGVIQSPRHLIKEKRETATLKCYPIPRHDTVYWYQQGPGQDPQFLISFYEKMQSDKGSIPDRFSAQQFSDYHSELNMSSLELGDSALYFCASSFDSSYNSPLHFGNGTRLTVT.

The gene calls are TRBV5-1 and TRBJ2-7, with D hard to call. Trimming took off 7 bases at V and 1 base at J, with 18 bases between the two ends. Germline CDR1 reads SGHRS; CDR2 reads YFSETQ. The CDR3 is made up of 15 amino acids. The CDR3 bases are TGCGCCAGCTCTCTGGGCGGCCCTAGTTCCTACGAGCAGTACTTC. It specifies CASSLGGPSSYEQYF. Supplemented by reference TRBV5-1 and TRBJ2-7, the full variable domain reads KAGVTQTPRYLIKTRGQQVTLSCSPISGHRSVSWYQQTPGQGLQFLFEYFSETQRNKGNFPGRFSGRQFSNSRSEMNVSTLELGDSALYLCASSLGGPSSYEQYFGPGTRLTVT.

This clone came up a few times. The chain is built from TRBV28 and TRBJ1-5; maybe TRBD1 (5 bases). V lost 3 bases and J lost 7, with 16 bases in between. CDR1 is MDHEN and CDR2 is SYDVKM in the germline V gene. This CDR3 is 15 amino acids long. The CDR3 loop reads CASSLIRGVTQPQHF. In DNA form, the CDR3 reads TGTGCCAGCAGTTTGATTCGGGGGGTGACACAGCCCCAGCATTTT.

The chain is built from TRBV11-2 and TRBJ2-2; D remains unclear. The CDR3 has 16 residues. Germline CDR1 SGHAT, CDR2 FQNNGV. V lost 6 bases, J lost 0 bases, and 14 bases lay in between. CDR3 amino acids: CASSPNRAANTGELFF. The CDR3 DNA is TGTGCCAGCAGTCCCAACCGGGCCGCGAACACCGGGGAGCTGTTTTTT.

The chain employs TRBV18 and TRBJ2-6; 10 bases agree with TRBD2. CDR1 KGHSH and CDR2 LQKENI come from the germline V gene. The length of the CDR3 is 19 residues. Unmatched junction bases numbered 10, after V lost 5 bases and J lost 0 bases. In nucleotides, the CDR3 is TGTGCCAGCTCATCAAACCTGCTAGCGGGGGCCTCTGGGGCCAACGTCCTGACTTTC. Its translation: CASSSNLLAGASGANVLTF.

The chain is built from TRBV6-6 and TRBJ2-5, with a weak D call TRBD2 (5 bases). CDR3 length equals 12 residues. Between the trimmed V and J ends, which lost 5 bases and 4 bases, there was a span of 8 bases. Germline V gives CDR1 MNHNY, CDR2 SVGAGI (reference sequence). CDR3 residues: CASSRDSETQYF. For the CDR3, the DNA is TGTGCCAGCAGTCGGGATTCAGAGACCCAGTACTTC.

The chain couples TRBV29-1 to TRBJ1-3; TRBD1 aligns across 7 bases. Germline CDR1 and CDR2: SQVTM and ANQGSEA. The CDR3 length is 12 residues. With V trimmed by 7 bases and J by 8 bases, 8 bases remained unmatched. In nucleotides, the CDR3 is TGCAGCGCCGGGGACAGCACGTACACCATATATTTT. Translating gives CSAGDSTYTIYF.

This chain connects TRBV30 to TRBJ1-1; D gene uncertain. Germline V gene data show CDR1 as GTSNPN and CDR2 as SVGIG (reference sequence). V was cut by 8 bases and J by 4 bases, with 14 bases left in between. The CDR3 has 12 amino acids. The CDR3 here is CAAILQVTEAFF. The DNA for the CDR3 is TGTGCCGCTATTCTTCAGGTCACTGAAGCTTTCTTT.